The subject of this entry is one T cell receptor beta chain. Per germline, CDR1 SGHRS and CDR2 YFSETQ. Between the trimmed V and J ends, which lost 5 bases and 4 bases, there was a span of 9 bases. This CDR3 is built from 13 residues. The method was immunoSEQ multiplex PCR; TCRdb's version includes in-frame clones alone and lacks a portion of them. The sample has roughly 190,000 clones, about 80% seen once. This sample was included in a study of blood T cell repertoires in COVID-19. J is TRBJ1-4 and V is TRBV5-1; perhaps TRBD1 as D (5 bases). The origin of this receptor is a woman in her sixties with acute COVID-19. The source material was PBMCs or T cells enriched from blood (not recorded which). The CDR3, as DNA: TGCGCCAGCAGATGGGGCCATAATGAAAAACTGTTTTTT. Translation gives CASRWGHNEKLFF.